Shown below are 29 T cell receptor beta chains from a single sample sequenced in a study of shared clonotypes between healthy human individuals. Sequencing was performed with immunoSEQ multiplex PCR; in TCRdb, only in-frame clones are kept and a portion is missing. Counted here are millions of clones, more than 90% occurring once; the ten biggest clones make up more than 0.12%. The material sequenced was naive CD4+ T cells sorted from blood. Regarding subset: CD45RA+ positively selected. Source of these receptors: a man younger than 30 in good health.

The rearrangement joins TRBV28 to TRBJ1-5; D call uncertain. CDR3 size: 14 residues. The V end was cut by 4 bases, the J end by 0 bases, with 7 bases between. Germline assignment: CDR1 MDHEN and CDR2 SYDVKM. CDR3 DNA sequence: TGTGCCAGCAGTTATGAGAATAGCAATCAGCCCCAGCATTTT. It yields the protein CASSYENSNQPQHF.

This clone has just a few counts. The V and J genes are TRBV10-1 and TRBJ1-1; D might be TRBD1 (5 bases). Between the trimmed V and J ends, which lost 3 bases and 5 bases, there was a span of 10 bases. CDR3 length equals 13 residues. CDR1 WNHNN and CDR2 SYGVQD come from the germline V gene (reference sequence). CDR3: CASSDHHRTEAFF. DNA of the CDR3: TGCGCCAGCAGTGACCACCACAGGACTGAAGCTTTCTTT.

V usage is TRBV11-2 and J usage is TRBJ2-7; tentatively, D is TRBD1 (5 bases). Deletions cut 1 base from V and 4 bases from J, with 14 bases between. Germline values: CDR1 SGHAT, CDR2 FQNNGV. The CDR3 length is 15 residues. CDR3: CASSLVTEAYYEQYF. The CDR3 DNA reads TGTGCCAGCAGCTTAGTGACAGAGGCGTATTACGAGCAGTACTTC.

V and J are TRBV5-4 and TRBJ2-3; TRBD2 aligns across 11 bases. The germline V gene has CDR1 SGHNT and CDR2 YYREEE (reference sequence). The J segment lost 4 bases and the V segment lost 4 bases, leaving 11 bases of the junction unmatched. CDR3 length: 17 amino acids. The CDR3: CASSRRGLAGGPDTQYF. The CDR3 region has the DNA TGTGCCAGCAGCCGACGGGGATTAGCGGGGGGGCCAGATACGCAGTATTTT. The whole variable domain, remainder taken from reference TRBV5-4 and TRBJ2-3, is ETGVTQSPTHLIKTRGQQVTLRCSSQSGHNTVSWYQQALGQGPQFIFQYYREEENGRGNFPPRFSGLQFPNYSSELNVNALELDDSALYLCASSRRGLAGGPDTQYFGPGTRLTVL.

The V call is TRBV6-5, the J call TRBJ1-2; D is possibly TRBD1 (5 bases). Trimming stripped 6 bases from V and 7 bases from J, with 21 bases between. Germline CDR1 is MNHEY and CDR2 is SVGAGI. This CDR3 is 15 amino acids long. CDR3: CASSSDNRRGVGYTF. CDR3 bases: TGTGCCAGCAGCTCGGACAACCGAAGGGGCGTTGGCTACACCTTC.

V gene TRBV5-4 combines with J gene TRBJ1-5, with a weak D call TRBD1 (6 bases). Germline V gene sequence: CDR1 SGHNT, CDR2 YYREEE (reference sequence). The V and J ends lost 0 bases and 3 bases respectively, with 10 bases between them. CDR3 size: 15 residues. The CDR3 bases are TGTGCCAGCAGCTTGGACAGGGCTCCCAATCAGCCCCAGCATTTT. The encoded protein is CASSLDRAPNQPQHF.

CDR3 residues: CASSVGPGDIQETQYF. Written as DNA, the CDR3 is TGTGCCAGCAGCGTAGGCCCCGGGGACATACAAGAGACCCAGTACTTC. The V gene is TRBV9, the J gene TRBJ2-5; TRBD1 might be the D (6 bases). With 0 bases removed from V and 2 bases from J, the gap between germline ends came to 14 bases. The CDR3 contains 16 residues. The germline CDR1 and CDR2 sequences are SGDLS and YYNGEE.

This clone was picked up one time. V usage is TRBV5-6 and J usage is TRBJ2-1; D not resolved. The CDR3 totals 13 residues. Germline V CDR1 and CDR2: SGHDT, YYEEEE. Trimming left V 0 bases short and J 5 bases short, with 6 bases between. For the CDR3, the DNA is TGTGCCAGCAGCTTGGTTGTTGACAATGAGCAGTTCTTC. This encodes CASSLVVDNEQFF.

The chain links TRBV11-1 to TRBJ2-1; 10 nucleotides align to TRBD2. V shed 5 bases and J 4 bases; nucleotides not matched to a gene: 5. This CDR3 comprises 15 residues. Per the germline V gene, CDR1 is SGHAT and CDR2 is FQDESV (reference sequence). This CDR3 reads CASSPGLADYNEQFF. The CDR3 DNA reads as TGTGCCAGCAGCCCAGGACTAGCGGATTACAATGAGCAGTTCTTC.

CDR3 sequence reads: CASRPHGTDYEQYF. The DNA of the CDR3 is TGTGCCAGCAGGCCCCACGGGACAGACTACGAGCAGTACTTC. The chain couples TRBV28 to TRBJ2-7, with TRBD1 matching over 7 bases. The V and J ends lost 6 bases and 3 bases, in that order; junction bases with no gene match: 8. This CDR3 contains 14 residues. Germline CDR1 is MDHEN and CDR2 is SYDVKM.

The CDR3 loop is CASSAITGTNTEAFF. Written as DNA, the CDR3 is TGTGCCAGCAGTGCAATAACCGGGACGAACACTGAAGCTTTCTTT. This chain joins TRBV6-1 and TRBJ1-1, with D possibly TRBD1 on 5 matching bases. Trimming took 4 bases from V and 1 from J, leaving 13 bases between them. The CDR3 spans 15 residues. The germline CDR1 and CDR2 sequences are MNHNS and SASEGT.

This chain uses TRBV7-6 with TRBJ2-2; D gene ambiguous. CDR3 size: 14 residues. V was shortened by 7 bases and J by 5 bases, with 14 bases between the two germline ends. CDR1 is SGHVS, CDR2 FNYEAQ, per germline. The CDR3 reads CASTLEWGTGELFF. The CDR3 DNA sequence: TGTGCCAGCACCCTTGAATGGGGAACCGGGGAGCTGTTTTTT.

This chain links TRBV10-2 with TRBJ2-5; 9 positions match TRBD1. This CDR3 has 15 residues. With V trimmed by 6 bases and J by 5 bases, 10 bases remained unmatched. Germline V gives CDR1 WSHSY, CDR2 SAAADI. The CDR3 protein is CASREPGQGAETQYF. CDR3 nucleotide sequence: TGCGCCAGCAGAGAACCGGGACAGGGAGCTGAGACCCAGTACTTC.

This rearrangement joins TRBV19 to TRBJ2-2; 11 nucleotides line up with TRBD2. Per germline, CDR1 LNHDA and CDR2 SQIVND (reference sequence). The CDR3 has 19 residues. J was trimmed by 3 bases and V by 3 bases; bases with no gene match: 12. CDR3 coding DNA: TGTGCCAGTAGTATTAGGGCTAGCGGGGGGTTCATAGACACCGGGGAGCTGTTTTTT. As protein: CASSIRASGGFIDTGELFF.

V is TRBV2 and J is TRBJ1-1, with 7 positions matching TRBD1. The length of the CDR3 is 13 residues. The V and J ends lost 3 bases and 5 bases, in that order; junction bases with no gene match: 3. The germline CDR1 and CDR2 sequences are SNHLY and FYNNEI. In DNA, the CDR3 is TGTGCCAGCAGTGACAGGGGGGCGACTGAAGCTTTCTTT. It specifies CASSDRGATEAFF.

This clone has only one observation. A much more abundant neighbour one base away suggests this may be a read error. This specimen includes other DNA sequences encoding the same CDR3. The chain has TRBV7-2 and TRBJ1-1; no clear D gene. CDR1 is SGHTA, CDR2 FQGNSA, per germline. The CDR3 contains 13 residues. Trimming left V 1 base short and J 1 base short, with 4 bases between. DNA for the CDR3: TGTGCCAGCAGCTTAGAAAGGAACACTGAAGCTTTCTTT. It codes for CASSLERNTEAFF.

This chain uses TRBV20-1 with TRBJ1-2, with D unresolved. CDR3 length: 11 amino acids. V lost 3 bases and J 7 bases, leaving 9 bases between the germline ends. Per germline, CDR1 DFQATT and CDR2 SNEGSKA (reference sequence). The CDR3 is CSASDGSGYTF. Here the CDR3 DNA reads TGCAGTGCTAGCGACGGGTCTGGCTACACCTTC.

The CDR3 region is CGWTSGGWNTGELFF. In DNA, the CDR3 is TGTGGGTGGACTAGCGGGGGTTGGAACACCGGGGAGCTGTTTTTT. This chain joins TRBV5-4 and TRBJ2-2; TRBD2 agrees at 13 bases. Germline CDR1 and CDR2: SGHNT and YYREEE (reference sequence). This CDR3 spans 15 amino acids.

J is TRBJ2-5 and V is TRBV5-4; TRBD2 might be the D (6 bases). This CDR3 is 17 amino acids long. V was clipped by 5 bases and J by 1 base, with 21 bases between them. Germline V gene data show CDR1 as SGHNT and CDR2 as YYREEE (reference sequence). CDR3: CASRKGLTDSRQETQYF. The CDR3 nucleotides are TGTGCCAGCAGAAAGGGACTCACCGATTCACGCCAAGAGACCCAGTACTTC.

The chain links TRBV5-5 to TRBJ2-2; D may be TRBD1 or TRBD2 (5 bases each). Germline CDR1 reads SGHKS; CDR2 reads YYEKEE (reference sequence). V dropped 4 bases and J dropped 4 bases, with 17 bases sitting between them. The CDR3 extends over 16 amino acids. The CDR3: CASSTSGTGPTGELFF. The DNA for the CDR3 is TGTGCCAGCAGCACCTCCGGGACGGGCCCCACCGGGGAGCTGTTTTTT.

This rearrangement joins TRBV27 to TRBJ1-5; no reliable D call. The germline V gene has CDR1 MNHEY and CDR2 SMNVEV (reference sequence). V was clipped by 2 bases and J by 3 bases, with 8 bases between them. The CDR3 contains 14 residues. CDR3 sequence (DNA): TGTGCCAGCAGTTTAATGGCCAACAATCAGCCCCAGCATTTT. Encoded protein: CASSLMANNQPQHF.

The chain is built from TRBV30 and TRBJ2-3; D possibly corresponds to TRBD1 (5 bases). The V gene's germline CDR1 is GTSNPN and CDR2 SVGIG (reference sequence). This CDR3 has 15 amino acids. The V and J ends lost 3 bases and 4 bases respectively, with 17 bases between them. The CDR3 nucleotides read TGTGCCTGGAGAACCCCTCCTCCCAGGGCAGATACGCAGTATTTT. Residues: CAWRTPPPRADTQYF.

The genes are TRBV7-8 and TRBJ2-5, with D uncertain. CDR1 is SGHVS, CDR2 FQNEAQ, per germline. V gave up 4 bases and J gave up 2 bases, with 8 bases separating them. The CDR3 extends over 13 amino acids. CDR3 in DNA: TGTGCCAGCAGCTATGGCTTTCAAGAGACCCAGTACTTC. This sequence encodes CASSYGFQETQYF.

The chain has TRBV5-4 and TRBJ1-3, with D perhaps TRBD1 (5 bases). CDR3 length: 16 amino acids. Trimming pared 0 bases from V and 2 bases from J, leaving 12 bases between. Germline CDR1 SGHNT, CDR2 YYREEE (reference sequence). The CDR3 loop reads CASSLDPTVAGNTIYF. The DNA of the CDR3 is TGTGCCAGCAGCTTGGACCCGACAGTAGCTGGAAACACCATATATTTT. Using reference TRBV5-4 and TRBJ1-3 for the parts outside the CDR3, the full variable domain is ETGVTQSPTHLIKTRGQQVTLRCSSQSGHNTVSWYQQALGQGPQFIFQYYREEENGRGNFPPRFSGLQFPNYSSELNVNALELDDSALYLCASSLDPTVAGNTIYFGEGSWLTVV.

A few counts support this clone. The rearrangement links TRBV4-1 to TRBJ1-1; D uncertain. There are 14 residues in the CDR3. CDR1 is MGHRA, CDR2 YSYEKL, per germline. V was shortened by 0 bases and J by 6 bases, with 11 bases between the two germline ends. The CDR3 loop reads CASSQDRRPPEAFF. CDR3 DNA: TGCGCCAGCAGCCAAGATCGCAGACCGCCTGAAGCTTTCTTT.

In regard to this clone: Other DNA sequences from this sample encode an identical CDR3 as well. The gene calls are TRBV5-4 and TRBJ2-5; 10 nucleotides match TRBD2. The CDR3 covers 16 residues. V lost 0 bases, J lost 1 base, and 3 bases stayed unmatched. Per the germline V gene, CDR1 is SGHNT and CDR2 is YYREEE (reference sequence). CDR3 coding DNA: TGTGCCAGCAGCTTGGGGGCTAGCGGGGGCCAAGAGACCCAGTACTTC. Amino acid sequence: CASSLGASGGQETQYF.

The chain recombines TRBV5-5 with TRBJ1-3; TRBD1 matches at 8 bases. In germline, CDR1 is SGHKS, CDR2 YYEKEE (reference sequence). The CDR3 has 16 amino acids. V lost 2 bases, J lost 0 bases, and 4 bases stayed unmatched. The CDR3 spells CASSLLQGVSGNTIYF. CDR3 in DNA: TGTGCCAGCAGCTTATTACAGGGGGTCTCTGGAAACACCATATATTTT.

The chain joins TRBV1 to TRBJ1-1. TRBV1 is an annotated pseudogene. This CDR3 region has 14 residues. The CDR3 here is CTSSTFRANTEAFF. CDR3 DNA sequence: TGCACCAGCAGTACGTTTAGGGCGAACACTGAAGCTTTCTTT.

The rearrangement links TRBV6-6 to TRBJ1-5; D unclear. The length of the CDR3 is 16 residues. Trimming removed 0 bases from V and 2 bases from J, with 11 bases in between. Germline V lookup: CDR1 MNHNY, CDR2 SVGAGI (reference sequence). CDR3 residues: CASSYSQVPGNQPQHF. The CDR3 nucleotides read TGTGCCAGCAGTTACTCGCAGGTACCAGGCAATCAGCCCCAGCATTTT.